The 26 T cell receptor beta chains in this list originate from one sample, sequenced in a study of cytomegalovirus exposure and HLA in healthy donors. A multiplex PCR was run with 60 Vbeta primers and 13 Jbeta primers. Assay used: immunoSEQ multiplex PCR; TCRdb lists only in-frame clones, some missing. There are approximately 270,000 clones in the sample; over 70% occur only once, and over 0.3% lies in the top ten. What was sequenced was PBMCs. These receptors were taken from a girl aged 2 to 9 in good health and CMV-seronegative.

The gene calls are TRBV18 and TRBJ1-1; tentatively, D is TRBD1 (5 bases). The CDR3 totals 17 residues. Germline V gene sequence: CDR1 KGHSH, CDR2 LQKENI. V lost 4 bases to trimming and J lost 3 bases, with 21 bases between them. CDR3 sequence: CASSRDYGSRVHTEAFF. The DNA of the CDR3 is TGTGCCAGCTCACGGGATTATGGGTCCAGGGTTCACACTGAAGCTTTCTTT.

The CDR3 sequence is CATSGDNSGNTIYF. The CDR3 nucleotides are TGTGCCACCAGCGGGGACAACTCTGGAAACACCATATATTTT. V and J are TRBV15 and TRBJ1-3, with a tentative D call TRBD1 (6 bases). The CDR3 extends over 14 amino acids. Trimming pared 5 bases from V and 0 bases from J, leaving 8 bases between. Germline CDR1 and CDR2: LNHNV and YYDKDF (reference sequence).

V is TRBV5-5 and J is TRBJ2-3, with 9 positions matching TRBD2. V lost 0 bases to trimming and J lost 0 bases; unmatched junction nucleotides: 8. Germline CDR1 SGHKS, CDR2 YYEKEE (reference sequence). The CDR3 covers 18 residues. Here the CDR3 reads CASSLEGREGPSTDTQYF. The CDR3 nucleotides are TGTGCCAGCAGCTTGGAAGGGCGGGAGGGCCCCAGCACAGATACGCAGTATTTT.

This clone has a handful of counts. The V and J genes are TRBV9 and TRBJ1-5; no reliable D call. V was shortened by 2 bases and J by 3 bases, with 9 bases between the two germline ends. Germline assignment: CDR1 SGDLS and CDR2 YYNGEE. The CDR3 covers 14 residues. CDR3 DNA: TGTGCCAGCAGCGTTTCAGATTACAATCAGCCCCAGCATTTT. Translating gives CASSVSDYNQPQHF.

V and J are TRBV19 and TRBJ2-1, with D perhaps TRBD1 (5 bases). The CDR3 runs to 14 residues. Germline assignment: CDR1 LNHDA and CDR2 SQIVND (reference sequence). V gave up 6 bases and J gave up 8 bases, with 17 bases separating them. CDR3 residues: CASRGVFGLYEQFF. The CDR3 nucleotides read TGTGCCAGTAGAGGGGTTTTCGGTCTGTATGAGCAGTTCTTC.

This chain links TRBV5-1 with TRBJ2-5; TRBD2 matches 12 bases. The V gene's germline CDR1 is SGHRS and CDR2 YFSETQ. V lost 4 bases and J lost 4; bases outside the gene matches: 11. This CDR3 spans 17 amino acids. CDR3 DNA sequence: TGCGCCAGCAGCCCCATTTGGGCTAGCGGGAGGGCAGAGACCCAGTACTTC. It yields the protein CASSPIWASGRAETQYF.

The chain recombines TRBV7-2 with TRBJ2-7, with TRBD1 matching 9 bases. J was trimmed by 7 bases and V by 5 bases; bases with no gene match: 12. Germline V lookup: CDR1 SGHTA, CDR2 FQGNSA. CDR3 length: 15 residues. The CDR3 loop reads CASSTGTGKVREQYF. CDR3 sequence (DNA): TGTGCCAGCAGCACAGGGACAGGGAAAGTTCGGGAGCAGTACTTC.

V usage is TRBV4-1 and J usage is TRBJ2-3; TRBD1 aligns across 7 bases. J gave up 0 bases and V 3 bases, and 6 bases lay outside the gene matches. This CDR3 has 16 amino acids. CDR1 and CDR2 (germline): MGHRA, YSYEKL. The chain's CDR3 is CASSQLGGQSTDTQYF. CDR3 DNA: TGCGCCAGCAGCCAGCTAGGGGGACAGAGCACAGATACGCAGTATTTT.

This chain connects TRBV5-5 to TRBJ1-6, with a tentative D call TRBD1 (5 bases). V was cut by 0 bases and J by 9 bases, with 16 bases left in between. Germline CDR1 reads SGHKS; CDR2 reads YYEKEE (reference sequence). The CDR3 spans 16 residues. CDR3 sequence: CASSLDVGRDISPLHF. The CDR3 region has the DNA TGTGCCAGCAGCTTGGATGTAGGCAGGGATATTTCACCCCTCCACTTT.

This clone was seen a handful of times. The chain recombines TRBV6-5 with TRBJ2-7; D might be TRBD2 (5 bases). V dropped 2 bases and J dropped 3 bases, with 11 bases sitting between them. The CDR3 sequence is 14 residues long. The germline gives CDR1 MNHEY, CDR2 SVGAGI. The CDR3 here is CASSYAGSNYEQYF. Here the CDR3 DNA reads TGTGCCAGCAGTTACGCGGGCAGCAACTACGAGCAGTACTTC.

DNA of the CDR3: TGTGCCAGCAGCTTAGAAGGGGGTCGCTCCTACGAGCAGTACTTC. It encodes CASSLEGGRSYEQYF. This sequence joins TRBV7-3 and TRBJ2-7, with a weak D call TRBD1 (6 bases). The CDR3 spans 15 residues. Germline V lookup: CDR1 SGHTA, CDR2 FQGTGA. Trimming removed 2 bases from V and 0 bases from J, with 11 bases in between.

This chain joins TRBV10-3 and TRBJ1-2, with 9 bases that match TRBD1. V shed 5 bases and J 8 bases; nucleotides not matched to a gene: 6. CDR1 and CDR2 from the germline V gene are ENHRY and SYGVKD. The CDR3 runs 13 residues. CDR3 bases: TGTGCCATCAGTCCCGGACAGGGGCTAGGCTACACCTTC. Encoded protein: CAISPGQGLGYTF.

This sequence joins TRBV11-2 and TRBJ2-7, with a possible D match to TRBD1 (6 bases). This CDR3 is built from 15 residues. Germline loops: CDR1 SGHAT, CDR2 FQNNGV. Trimming removed 4 bases from V and 5 bases from J, with 18 bases in between. In DNA form, the CDR3 reads TGTGCCAGCAGCTACCCCGGGACAAAGGACCACGAGCAGTACTTC. It specifies CASSYPGTKDHEQYF.

The genes are TRBV29-1 and TRBJ2-1, with 9 bases lining up with TRBD2. Germline V lookup: CDR1 SQVTM, CDR2 ANQGSEA. With 4 bases clipped from V and 8 bases from J, the junction kept 15 bases outside the gene matches. This CDR3 region has 16 residues. CDR3 sequence (DNA): TGCAGCGTTGGGCCCGCTGGGCGGGGGGGATTTTATGAGCAGTTCTTC. Encoded protein: CSVGPAGRGGFYEQFF.

This chain joins TRBV5-4 and TRBJ2-2, with 12 nucleotides matching TRBD2. The CDR3 sequence is 16 residues long. V gave up 0 bases and J gave up 6 bases; unmatched junction bases: 3. From germline, CDR1 is SGHNT and CDR2 YYREEE (reference sequence). CDR3 DNA: TGTGCCAGCAGCTTGGGACTAGCGGGAGCTGCCGGGGAGCTGTTTTTT. Encoded protein: CASSLGLAGAAGELFF.

The rearrangement joins TRBV30 to TRBJ2-1; maybe TRBD2 (6 bases). This CDR3 region has 15 residues. Deletions cut 3 bases from V and 9 bases from J, with 21 bases between. The germline V gene has CDR1 GTSNPN and CDR2 SVGIG (reference sequence). This chain's CDR3 is CAWRVVSGGVVEQFF. DNA of the CDR3: TGTGCCTGGAGAGTGGTTAGCGGAGGGGTGGTTGAGCAGTTCTTC.

The J gene is TRBJ1-1, the V gene TRBV5-1; D is possibly TRBD1 (5 bases). The CDR3 contains 12 residues. The germline V and J ends were trimmed by 0 bases and 7 bases, with 7 bases remaining between them. Germline CDR1 is SGHRS and CDR2 is YFSETQ. The CDR3 region has the DNA TGCGCCAGCAGCTTGGAGCAGGGTGAAGCTTTCTTT. Translation gives CASSLEQGEAFF.

The chain employs TRBV6-1 and TRBJ2-1; TRBD2 is a possible D gene (7 bases). V lost 1 base and J 0 bases, leaving 19 bases between the germline ends. Germline V gene sequence: CDR1 MNHNS, CDR2 SASEGT. This CDR3 has 19 residues. The CDR3 region is CASSEGGGALRSSYNEQFF. The CDR3 bases are TGTGCCAGCAGTGAAGGTGGGGGGGCCCTTAGGAGCTCCTACAATGAGCAGTTCTTC.

The rearrangement uses TRBV7-2 and TRBJ1-2; no reliable D call. Trimming shortened V by 0 bases and J by 4 bases, and 6 bases separated the two germline ends. The length of the CDR3 is 13 residues. Germline V lookup: CDR1 SGHTA, CDR2 FQGNSA. The CDR3 is CASSLAQIYGYTF. The CDR3 nucleotides read TGTGCCAGCAGCTTAGCCCAGATCTATGGCTACACCTTC.

This chain uses TRBV5-4 with TRBJ2-5, with a weak D call TRBD1 (5 bases). V lost 1 base and J 1 base, leaving 17 bases between the germline ends. CDR1 is SGHNT and CDR2 is YYREEE in the germline V gene (reference sequence). CDR3 length equals 17 residues. In DNA form, the CDR3 reads TGTGCCAGCAGCTTGAAGGGGCAGAACCAGATCCAAGAGACCCAGTACTTC. Translated: CASSLKGQNQIQETQYF.

The chain couples TRBV28 to TRBJ2-7; 7 nucleotides agree with TRBD1. The CDR3 is 15 residues long. V was pared by 6 bases and J by 0 bases, with 8 bases of the junction left unmatched. In germline, CDR1 is MDHEN, CDR2 SYDVKM. CDR3 in DNA: TGTGCCAGCAGACCAGGGGACAGCAACTCCTACGAGCAGTACTTC. It is translated as CASRPGDSNSYEQYF.

This chain connects TRBV27 to TRBJ2-7; 8 bases agree with TRBD1. There are 16 residues in the CDR3. The germline V gene has CDR1 MNHEY and CDR2 SMNVEV (reference sequence). V lost 2 bases and J lost 2; bases outside the gene matches: 8. The CDR3 sequence: CASSLRVGQDPYEQYF. The CDR3 coding sequence is TGTGCCAGCAGTTTAAGGGTGGGACAGGACCCCTACGAGCAGTACTTC.

In this sample, this clone turned up once. This chain connects TRBV7-9 to TRBJ1-2, with D unclear. The CDR3 sequence is 13 residues long. V was pared by 2 bases and J by 6 bases, with 10 bases between. The germline V gene encodes CDR1 SEHNR and CDR2 FQNEAQ (reference sequence). CDR3 sequence reads: CASSLNGYHGYTF. DNA for the CDR3: TGTGCCAGCAGCTTAAACGGTTATCATGGCTACACCTTC.

The chain has TRBV7-9 and TRBJ1-4, with 8 bases identical to TRBD1. Germline V gene sequence: CDR1 SEHNR, CDR2 FQNEAQ (reference sequence). Germline trimming cut 5 bases from V and 2 bases from J; bases unmatched to any gene: 7. The CDR3 sequence is 16 residues long. The chain's CDR3 is CASSLGQVQTNEKLFF. In nucleotides, the CDR3 is TGTGCCAGCAGCCTGGGACAGGTCCAGACTAATGAAAAACTGTTTTTT.

The rearrangement links TRBV13 to TRBJ2-7, with 9 bases identical to TRBD1. The CDR3 runs to 15 residues. With V trimmed by 4 bases and J by 6 bases, 10 bases remained unmatched. In germline, CDR1 is PRHDT, CDR2 FYEKMQ (reference sequence). The CDR3: CASSWGGTGLREQYF. DNA of the CDR3: TGTGCCAGCAGCTGGGGAGGGACAGGGTTGCGCGAGCAGTACTTC.

The chain combines TRBV9 with TRBJ2-5; 9 bases map to TRBD2. This CDR3 contains 15 residues. V shed 2 bases, J shed 4 bases, and the junction held 6 bases outside the gene matches. Per germline, CDR1 SGDLS and CDR2 YYNGEE. CDR3 protein: CASSVLAGSPETQYF. CDR3 sequence (DNA): TGTGCCAGCAGCGTTCTAGCGGGGTCCCCAGAGACCCAGTACTTC.